The sequence of this T cell receptor beta chain was determined in a study of technical replicates of blood from a few donors. This clone was seen only once. Trimming cost V 2 bases and J 2 bases, with 9 bases left between them. The CDR3 has 14 amino acids. Looked up from germline, CDR1 is LNHDA and CDR2 is SQIVND (reference sequence). Data came from immunoSEQ multiplex PCR; TCRdb stores just in-frame clones and leaves some out. The top ten hold approximately 0.25% of the sample, which has about 90,000 clones, around 94% seen once. The clonotype comes from a human donor in good health. The sequencing input was T cells isolated from PBMCs. The J gene is TRBJ2-5, the V gene TRBV19; D is ambiguous. The CDR3 loop reads CASSIRGEQETQYF. CDR3 bases: TGTGCCAGTAGTATAAGAGGAGAGCAAGAGACCCAGTACTTC.